This T cell receptor beta chain was sequenced in a study of circulating CD8 cells and anti-PD-1 response in melanoma. Each library started from about 14 ng of total RNA using the QIAseq Immune Repertoire TCR panel. Each CDR3 protein is one row after TCRdb ran MiXCR on the reads. In the table there are over 150 distinct CDR3 sequences, 5% of which are singletons. Sorting of live CD3+CD8+TCRalphabeta+ cells by PD-1 and/or TIGIT gave four subsets. By share, this clonotype counts as medium-sized. What it recognizes is unknown. A clone one base away is much larger, so this may be a read error. The CDR3 length is 16 residues. CDR1 is SNHLY and CDR2 is FYNNEI in the germline V gene. The V segment lost 1 base and the J segment 4 bases; nucleotides outside the gene matches: 7. General study results and limits: Published repertoire comparisons used only baseline and M1 samples from a small cohort with few responders. The cohort mixed treatment-naive and previously treated patients.

The receptor was derived from a human donor with melanoma. The material sequenced was CD8+ T cells from PBMCs, taken at baseline or after one month of anti-PD-1 therapy (not recorded which). V gene TRBV2 combines with J gene TRBJ2-1; 7 positions agree with TRBD2. CDR3 loop: CASSEGASGNYNEQFF. CDR3 nucleotide sequence: TGTGCCAGCAGTGAAGGGGCTAGCGGAAATTACAATGAGCAGTTCTTC.